These T cell receptor beta chains were read from a single sample in a study of coeliac disease. Only in-frame clones appear in the TCRdb table, and some are missing; sequencing was by immunoSEQ multiplex PCR. There are more than 5,500 clones in the sample; about 67% occur only once, and 7.5% to 10% lies in the top ten. Specimen: lymphocytes from the gut lamina propria. These receptors all come from a man in his sixties or seventies with active celiac disease. Both conserved end residues are trimmed from each CDR3. Each record gives: V gene, D gene, J gene, CDR3 protein. The D gene is left open where the match is weak.

V gene: TRBV23-1
D gene: NA
J gene: TRBJ2-7
CDR3 protein: ASSGDRGTYEQY

V gene: TRBV30
D gene: TRBD2
J gene: TRBJ2-3
CDR3 protein: AWSGGRGADTQY

V gene: TRBV5-6
D gene: NA
J gene: TRBJ1-1
CDR3 protein: ASSLLGGTEAF

V gene: TRBV29-1
D gene: NA
J gene: TRBJ2-1
CDR3 protein: SVRGRVYEQF

V gene: TRBV27
D gene: NA
J gene: TRBJ1-1
CDR3 protein: ASSFSRRGEAF

V gene: TRBV10-3
D gene: NA
J gene: TRBJ2-3
CDR3 protein: AISPKQWDTQY

V gene: TRBV6-1
D gene: TRBD1
J gene: TRBJ1-2
CDR3 protein: ASSEASGQHYGYT

V gene: TRBV5-1
D gene: TRBD1
J gene: TRBJ1-2
CDR3 protein: ASSPRMTGNYGYT

V gene: TRBV18
D gene: NA
J gene: TRBJ1-4
CDR3 protein: ASSPQGTNEKLF

V gene: TRBV9
D gene: NA
J gene: TRBJ2-2
CDR3 protein: ASTPRAIANTGELF

V gene: TRBV18
D gene: TRBD1
J gene: TRBJ1-1
CDR3 protein: ASSPNRDSLLNTEAF

V gene: TRBV18
D gene: TRBD1
J gene: NA
CDR3 protein: ASSPNPGGSEQY

V gene: TRBV6-6
D gene: NA
J gene: TRBJ2-7
CDR3 protein: ASSYSTGPYEQY

V gene: TRBV30
D gene: TRBD1
J gene: TRBJ1-5
CDR3 protein: AWDRGSNQPQH

V gene: TRBV19
D gene: TRBD1
J gene: TRBJ1-1
CDR3 protein: ASIWTGGGRNTEAF

V gene: TRBV5-6
D gene: TRBD1
J gene: TRBJ2-1
CDR3 protein: ASSLYLGTESEQF

V gene: TRBV9
D gene: TRBD2
J gene: TRBJ2-7
CDR3 protein: ASSVEVTSGFYEQY

V gene: TRBV5-6
D gene: NA
J gene: TRBJ1-4
CDR3 protein: ASSLSATNEKLF

V gene: TRBV19
D gene: TRBD1
J gene: TRBJ1-2
CDR3 protein: ASSMGTAANYGYT

V gene: TRBV6-5
D gene: NA
J gene: TRBJ1-2
CDR3 protein: GVGRGYGYT

V gene: TRBV7-9
D gene: NA
J gene: TRBJ1-1
CDR3 protein: ASSLNRNTEAF